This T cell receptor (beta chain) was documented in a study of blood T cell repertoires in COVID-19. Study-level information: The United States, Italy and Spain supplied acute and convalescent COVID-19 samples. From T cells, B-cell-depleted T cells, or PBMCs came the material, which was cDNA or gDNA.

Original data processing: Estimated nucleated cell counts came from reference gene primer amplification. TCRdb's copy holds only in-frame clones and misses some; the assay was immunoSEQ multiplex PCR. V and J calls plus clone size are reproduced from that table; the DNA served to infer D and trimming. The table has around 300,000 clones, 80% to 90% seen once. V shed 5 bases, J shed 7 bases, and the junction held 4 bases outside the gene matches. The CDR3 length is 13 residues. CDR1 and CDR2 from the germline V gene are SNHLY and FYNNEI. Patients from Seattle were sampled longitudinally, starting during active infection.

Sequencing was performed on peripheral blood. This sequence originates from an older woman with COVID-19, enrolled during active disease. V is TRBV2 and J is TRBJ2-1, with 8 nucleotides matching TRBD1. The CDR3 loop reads CASSRTGRNEQFF. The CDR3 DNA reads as TGTGCCAGCAGTAGGACAGGGAGGAATGAGCAGTTCTTC.